Reported below is one T cell receptor (beta chain). This entry belongs to a study of blood T cell repertoires in COVID-19. Whole-study context: Some COVID-19 samples were acute and others convalescent; all came from the United States, Italy and Spain. The cDNA or gDNA used as material had been derived from T cells, B-cell-depleted T cells, or PBMCs.

Sequencing was performed with immunoSEQ multiplex PCR; in TCRdb, only in-frame clones are kept and a portion is missing. Of approximately 290,000 clones listed, approximately 85% are singletons. Participant reports of clinical history set cohort assignment. Donors in Cohort 3 who had recovered were those with two negative PCRs, healthcare professional clearance, or resolution of their symptoms. Germline values: CDR1 SGHVS, CDR2 FQNEAQ. This CDR3 has 15 residues. The J segment lost 1 base and the V segment lost 1 base, leaving 3 bases of the junction unmatched. The chain employs TRBV7-8 and TRBJ1-1; 7 bases line up with TRBD1. Material: PBMCs or T cells enriched from blood (not recorded which). This receptor was obtained from a woman under 40 who had recovered from COVID-19. DNA for the CDR3: TGTGCCAGCAGCTTAGTAAGGGGGCGGAACACTGAAGCTTTCTTT. Its protein product is CASSLVRGRNTEAFF.